This T cell receptor beta chain was sequenced in a study of identical twins. All donors were healthy Caucasians. In regard to this clonotype: Its matching antigen is unknown.

This CDR3 has 14 residues. Trimming removed 5 bases from V and 0 bases from J, with 14 bases in between. Germline V gives CDR1 SQVTM, CDR2 ANQGSEA. General study results and limits: For monozygotic twins, models underestimated out-of-frame TCR alpha sharing. Weaker excess twin sharing was observed in beta out-of-frame sequences.

A single record per CDR3 protein comes from TCRdb applying MiXCR to the 5' RACE reads. The table lists 1.5 million to 2 million distinct CDR3 sequences, under 35% of them singletons, with roughly 0.3% in the top ten. Input material: cord blood. The receptor was isolated from a newborn girl in good health. The chain links TRBV29-1 to TRBJ2-7; the D gene is possibly TRBD2 (5 bases). CDR3 bases: TGCAGCGTTCGGCTCCGGGGAAGCTCCTACGAGCAGTACTTC. Translation gives CSVRLRGSSYEQYF.